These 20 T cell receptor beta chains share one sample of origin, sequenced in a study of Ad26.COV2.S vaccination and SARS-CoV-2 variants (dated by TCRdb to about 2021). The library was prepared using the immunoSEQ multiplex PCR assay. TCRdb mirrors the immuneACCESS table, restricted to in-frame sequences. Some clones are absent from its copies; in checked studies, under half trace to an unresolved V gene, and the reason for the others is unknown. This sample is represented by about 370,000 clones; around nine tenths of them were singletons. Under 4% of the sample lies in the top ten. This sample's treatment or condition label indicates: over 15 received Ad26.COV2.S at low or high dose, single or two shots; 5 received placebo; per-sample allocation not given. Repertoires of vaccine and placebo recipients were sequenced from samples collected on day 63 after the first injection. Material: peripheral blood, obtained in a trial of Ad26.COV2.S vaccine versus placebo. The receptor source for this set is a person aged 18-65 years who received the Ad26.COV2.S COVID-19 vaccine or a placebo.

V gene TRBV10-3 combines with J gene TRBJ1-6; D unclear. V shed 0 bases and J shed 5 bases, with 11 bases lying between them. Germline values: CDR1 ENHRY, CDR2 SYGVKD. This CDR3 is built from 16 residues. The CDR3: CAISESQLGDNSPLHF. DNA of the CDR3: TGTGCCATCAGTGAGTCTCAACTCGGGGATAATTCACCCCTCCACTTT.

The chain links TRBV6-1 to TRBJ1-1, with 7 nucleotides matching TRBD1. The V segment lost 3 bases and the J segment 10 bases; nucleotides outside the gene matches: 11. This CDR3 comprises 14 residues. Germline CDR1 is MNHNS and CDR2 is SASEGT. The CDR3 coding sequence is TGTGCCAGCAGTGAGGGGGTTACAGGGGCTCGAGCTTTCTTT. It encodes CASSEGVTGARAFF.

CDR3 coding DNA: TGTGCCAGCAGACAGGGGACGAACACCGGGGAGCTGTTTTTT. Residues: CASRQGTNTGELFF. The J gene is TRBJ2-2, the V gene TRBV2; 7 bases are shared with TRBD1. J gave up 0 bases and V 6 bases, and 1 base lay outside the gene matches. Per germline, CDR1 SNHLY and CDR2 FYNNEI. There are 14 residues in the CDR3.

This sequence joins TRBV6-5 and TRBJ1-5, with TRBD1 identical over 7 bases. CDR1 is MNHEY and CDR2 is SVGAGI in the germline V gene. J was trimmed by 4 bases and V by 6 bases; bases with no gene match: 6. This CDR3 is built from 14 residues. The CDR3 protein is CASSATGLNQPQHF. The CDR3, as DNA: TGTGCCAGCAGCGCGACAGGGCTTAATCAGCCCCAGCATTTT.

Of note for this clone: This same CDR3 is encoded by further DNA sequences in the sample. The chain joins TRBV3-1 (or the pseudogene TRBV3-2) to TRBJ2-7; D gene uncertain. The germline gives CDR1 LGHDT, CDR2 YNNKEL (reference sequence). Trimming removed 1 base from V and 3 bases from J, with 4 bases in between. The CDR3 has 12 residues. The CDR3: CASSQADYEQYF. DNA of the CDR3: TGTGCCAGCAGCCAAGCTGACTACGAGCAGTACTTC.

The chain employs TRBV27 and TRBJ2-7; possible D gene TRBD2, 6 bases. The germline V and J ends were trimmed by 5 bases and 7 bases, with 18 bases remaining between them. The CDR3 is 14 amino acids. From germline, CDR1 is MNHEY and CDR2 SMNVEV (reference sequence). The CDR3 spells CASSPGLLASEQYF. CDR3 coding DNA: TGTGCCAGCAGTCCTGGACTGCTAGCGTCGGAGCAGTACTTC.

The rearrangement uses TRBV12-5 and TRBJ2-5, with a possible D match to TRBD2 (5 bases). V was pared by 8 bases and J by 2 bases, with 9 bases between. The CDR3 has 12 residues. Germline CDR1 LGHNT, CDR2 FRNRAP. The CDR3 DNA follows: TGTGCTAGTTCCCGGGATCAAGAGACCCAGTACTTC. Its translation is CASSRDQETQYF.

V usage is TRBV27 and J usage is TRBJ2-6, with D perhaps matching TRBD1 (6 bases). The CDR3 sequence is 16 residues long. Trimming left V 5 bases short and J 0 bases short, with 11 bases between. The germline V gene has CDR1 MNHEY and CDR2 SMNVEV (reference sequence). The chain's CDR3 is CASSPTGSSGANVLTF. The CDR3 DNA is TGTGCCAGCAGTCCTACAGGGTCCTCTGGGGCCAACGTCCTGACTTTC.

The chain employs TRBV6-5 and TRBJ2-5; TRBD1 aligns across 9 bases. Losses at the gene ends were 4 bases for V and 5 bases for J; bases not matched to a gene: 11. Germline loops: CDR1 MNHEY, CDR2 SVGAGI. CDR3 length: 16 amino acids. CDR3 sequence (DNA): TGTGCCAGCAGTTTGGGACTGGGACAGGGAGTGGAGACCCAGTACTTC. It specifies CASSLGLGQGVETQYF.

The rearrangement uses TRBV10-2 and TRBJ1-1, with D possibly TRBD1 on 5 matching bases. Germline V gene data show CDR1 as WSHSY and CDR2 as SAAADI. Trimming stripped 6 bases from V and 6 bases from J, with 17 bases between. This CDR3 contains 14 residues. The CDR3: CASSRTDSRAEAFF. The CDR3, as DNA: TGCGCCAGCAGCCGCACAGACAGTCGCGCTGAAGCTTTCTTT.

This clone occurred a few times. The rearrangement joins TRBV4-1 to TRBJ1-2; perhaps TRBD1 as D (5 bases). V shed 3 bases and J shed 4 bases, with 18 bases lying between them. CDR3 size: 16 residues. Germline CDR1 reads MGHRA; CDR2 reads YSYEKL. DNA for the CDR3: TGCGCCAGCAGCCAGGGTTACTACCCCGGGGGCTATGGCTACACCTTC. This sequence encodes CASSQGYYPGGYGYTF.

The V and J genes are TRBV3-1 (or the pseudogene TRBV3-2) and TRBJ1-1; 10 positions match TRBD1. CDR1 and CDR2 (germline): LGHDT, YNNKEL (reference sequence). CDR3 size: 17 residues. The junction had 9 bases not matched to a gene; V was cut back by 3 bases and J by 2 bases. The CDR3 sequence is CASSHLTGGRGNTEAFF. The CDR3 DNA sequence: TGTGCCAGCAGCCACTTGACAGGGGGCCGGGGTAACACTGAAGCTTTCTTT.

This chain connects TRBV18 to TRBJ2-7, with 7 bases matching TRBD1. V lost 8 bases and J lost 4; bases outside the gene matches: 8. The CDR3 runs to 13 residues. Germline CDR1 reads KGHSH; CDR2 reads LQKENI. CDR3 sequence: CASRPGQSYEQYF. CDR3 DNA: TGTGCCAGCCGACCGGGACAGTCTTACGAGCAGTACTTC. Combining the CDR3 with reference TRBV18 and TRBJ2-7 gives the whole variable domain NAGVMQNPRHLVRRRGQEARLRCSPMKGHSHVYWYRQLPEEGLKFMVYLQKENIIDESGMPKERFSAEFPKEGPSILRIQQVVRGDSAAYFCASRPGQSYEQYFGPGTRLTVT.

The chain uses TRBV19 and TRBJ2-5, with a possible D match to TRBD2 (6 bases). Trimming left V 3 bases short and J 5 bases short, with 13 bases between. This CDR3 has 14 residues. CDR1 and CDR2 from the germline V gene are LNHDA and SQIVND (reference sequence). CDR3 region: CASSISGESETQYF. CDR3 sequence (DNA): TGTGCCAGTAGTATTTCGGGGGAGAGCGAGACCCAGTACTTC. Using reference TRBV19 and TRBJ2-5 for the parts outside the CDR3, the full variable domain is DGGITQSPKYLFRKEGQNVTLSCEQNLNHDAMYWYRQDPGQGLRLIYYSQIVNDFQKGDIAEGYSVSREKKESFPLTVTSAQKNPTAFYLCASSISGESETQYFGPGTRLLVL.

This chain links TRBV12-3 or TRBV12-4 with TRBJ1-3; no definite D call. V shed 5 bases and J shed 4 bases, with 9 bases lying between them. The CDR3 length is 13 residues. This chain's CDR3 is CASSLTGGNTIYF. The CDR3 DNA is TGTGCCAGCAGTCTGACTGGGGGAAACACCATATATTTT.

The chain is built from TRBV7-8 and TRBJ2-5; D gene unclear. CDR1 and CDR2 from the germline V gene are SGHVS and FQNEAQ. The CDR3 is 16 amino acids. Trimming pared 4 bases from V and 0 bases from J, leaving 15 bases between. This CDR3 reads CASSSKGTLYQETQYF. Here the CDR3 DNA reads TGTGCCAGCAGCTCCAAAGGAACATTGTACCAAGAGACCCAGTACTTC.

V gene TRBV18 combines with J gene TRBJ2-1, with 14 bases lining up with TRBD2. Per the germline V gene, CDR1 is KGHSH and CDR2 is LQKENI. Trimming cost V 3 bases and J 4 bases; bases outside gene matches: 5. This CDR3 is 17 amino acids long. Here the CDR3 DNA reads TGTGCCAGCTCACCGGGACTAGCGGGGGTCCTATACAATGAGCAGTTCTTC. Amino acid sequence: CASSPGLAGVLYNEQFF.

The CDR3 protein is CASSAQQAYNSPLHF. For the CDR3, the DNA is TGTGCCAGCAGCGCCCAACAGGCTTATAATTCACCCCTCCACTTT. This rearrangement joins TRBV2 to TRBJ1-6, with D possibly being TRBD1 (5 bases). Trimming took 6 bases from V and 4 from J, leaving 13 bases between them. Germline-derived CDR1 and CDR2 are SNHLY and FYNNEI. The CDR3 runs to 15 residues. Complete variable domain (other parts from reference TRBV2 and TRBJ1-6): EPEVTQTPSHQVTQMGQEVILRCVPISNHLYFYWYRQILGQKVEFLVSFYNNEISEKSEIFDDQFSVERPDGSNFTLKIRSTKLEDSAMYFCASSAQQAYNSPLHFGNGTRLTVT.

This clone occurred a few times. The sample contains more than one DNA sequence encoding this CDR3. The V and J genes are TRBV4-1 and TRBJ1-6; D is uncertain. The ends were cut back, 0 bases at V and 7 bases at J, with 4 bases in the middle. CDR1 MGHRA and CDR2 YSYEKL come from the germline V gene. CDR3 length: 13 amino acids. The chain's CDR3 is CASSQDLNSPLHF. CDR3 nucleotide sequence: TGCGCCAGCAGCCAAGATTTAAATTCACCCCTCCACTTT.

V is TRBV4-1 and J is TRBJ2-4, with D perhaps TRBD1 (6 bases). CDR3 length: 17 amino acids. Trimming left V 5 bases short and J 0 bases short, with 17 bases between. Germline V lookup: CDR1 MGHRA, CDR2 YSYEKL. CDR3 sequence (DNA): TGCGCCAGCAGCTCACCCCTCAGGGGATTAGCCAAAAACATTCAGTACTTC. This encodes CASSSPLRGLAKNIQYF.